The clone carrying this TCR beta chain was detected once. As yet, its antigen is unknown. The source of the sample is a study of cytomegalovirus exposure and HLA in healthy donors. Study-level findings and limits: As a later analysis revealed, the rate of TCR association differed by HLA locus, with DRB1 most and HLA-C fewest. No immune exposure information besides CMV serostatus was available. The authors reported that TCR beta sequences could predict HLA-A and HLA-B alleles. These predictions were accurate for most subjects in the first cohort.

Both 60 Vbeta primers and 13 Jbeta primers went into the PCR. Using immunoSEQ multiplex PCR, the repertoire was profiled, and TCRdb retains in-frame clones only, with some absent. The top ten hold around 1.4% of the sample, which has about 180,000 clones, around 80% seen once. Germline V gene lookup returns CDR1 SGHRS and CDR2 YFSETQ. The CDR3 has 13 amino acids. The trim removed 3 bases at V and 6 bases at J, leaving 5 bases unmatched. Sequencing was done on a sample of PBMCs. This rearrangement joins TRBV5-1 to TRBJ1-2; 7 nucleotides agree with TRBD1. The clonotype was recovered from a girl aged 5 to 17 in good health and CMV-seropositive. The CDR3 nucleotides read TGCGCCAGCAGCTCACAGGGGCCCGATGGCTACACCTTC. Amino acids: CASSSQGPDGYTF.